This T cell receptor beta chain was captured in a study of T cells after yellow fever vaccination. Trimming left V 4 bases short and J 2 bases short, with 8 bases between. The germline gives CDR1 LGHNA, CDR2 YSLEER. The CDR3 spans 14 residues. Findings and caveats of the study: CD4 and CD8 compartments shared a small share of clonotypes.

Comment on this clonotype: Its specificity is not known.

TCR cDNA, made by 5'RACE template switching, carried an added universal primer site and UMIs. TCRdb called the 5' RACE reads again in MiXCR, with one record for every CDR3 protein. The sample carries some 320,000 distinct CDR3 sequences, around 8.6% recorded once. The sequence was obtained from a man aged 18-30 years who received the YFV17D yellow fever vaccine. The sample was CD4+ T cells sorted from PBMCs, taken 5 days after the yellow fever booster vaccination. V is TRBV4-3 and J is TRBJ1-4, with unresolved D. As DNA, the CDR3 is TGCGCCAGCAGCCCCAGAGTCACTAATGAAAAACTGTTTTTT. Its translation: CASSPRVTNEKLFF.